This TCR beta chain was identified during a study of technical replicates of blood from several donors. Libraries were prepared by immunoSEQ multiplex PCR; TCRdb keeps only in-frame clonotypes and omits some of them. The sample shows about 61,000 clones, about 90% of them seen only once. This CDR3 spans 13 amino acids. CDR1 MNHEY and CDR2 SMNVEV come from the germline V gene (reference sequence). The ends were cut back, 4 bases at V and 4 bases at J, with 9 bases in the middle. The V and J genes are TRBV27 and TRBJ2-3; D perhaps matches TRBD2 (6 bases). The sequenced material came from PBMCs. The origin of this receptor is a human donor in good health. Some clones in this sample may be carry-over from other donors' samples. CDR3 coding DNA: TGTGCCAGCAGTTCCAGGAGGGCAGATACGCAGTATTTT. Its translation is CASSSRRADTQYF.